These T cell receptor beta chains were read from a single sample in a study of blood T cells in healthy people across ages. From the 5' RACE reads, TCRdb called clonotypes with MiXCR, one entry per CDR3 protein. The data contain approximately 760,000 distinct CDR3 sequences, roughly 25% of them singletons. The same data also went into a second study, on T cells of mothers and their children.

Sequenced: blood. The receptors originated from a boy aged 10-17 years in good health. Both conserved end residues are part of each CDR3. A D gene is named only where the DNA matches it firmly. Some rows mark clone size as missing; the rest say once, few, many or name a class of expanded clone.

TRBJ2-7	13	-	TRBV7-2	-	CASSLALAAEQYF	TGTGCCAGCAGCTTAGCTCTCGCGGCCGAGCAGTACTTC
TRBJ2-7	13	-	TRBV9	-	CASSVEDRYEQYF	TGTGCCAGCAGCGTAGAGGACCGCTACGAGCAGTACTTC
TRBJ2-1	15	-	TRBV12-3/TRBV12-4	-	CASSFFDGSYNEQFF	TGTGCCAGCAGTTTCTTTGACGGCTCCTACAATGAGCAGTTCTTC
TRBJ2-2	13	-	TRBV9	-	CASMAANTGELFF	TGTGCCAGCATGGCAGCGAACACCGGGGAGCTGTTTTTT
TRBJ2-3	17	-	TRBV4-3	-	CASSQGVYSPNTDTQYF	TGCGCCAGCAGCCAAGGAGTGTATAGTCCCAACACAGATACGCAGTATTTT
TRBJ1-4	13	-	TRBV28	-	CACRDPNNEKLFF	TGTGCCTGTCGCGACCCAAACAATGAAAAACTGTTTTTT
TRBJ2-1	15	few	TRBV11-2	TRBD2	CASSLEVVAGGEQFF	TGTGCCAGCAGCTTAGAAGTGGTAGCGGGGGGAGAGCAGTTCTTC
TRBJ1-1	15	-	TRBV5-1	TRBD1	CASSGLQGAVAEAFF	TGCGCCAGCAGCGGCCTACAGGGGGCGGTTGCTGAAGCTTTCTTT
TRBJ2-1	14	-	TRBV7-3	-	CASSLRVGYNEQFF	TGTGCCAGCAGCTTACGGGTCGGCTACAATGAGCAGTTCTTC
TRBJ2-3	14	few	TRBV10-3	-	CAISDTGRTDTQYF	TGTGCCATCAGTGACACGGGACGAACAGATACGCAGTATTTT
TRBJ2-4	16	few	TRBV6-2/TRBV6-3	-	CASRAGTLGAKNIQYF	TGTGCCAGCAGGGCCGGGACCCTGGGAGCCAAAAACATTCAGTACTTC
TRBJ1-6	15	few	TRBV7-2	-	CASSLRGNYNSPLHF	TGTGCCAGCAGCTTAAGGGGGAACTATAATTCACCCCTCCACTTT
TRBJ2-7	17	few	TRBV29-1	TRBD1	CSVEGTGTGESEYEQYF	TGCAGCGTTGAAGGGACGGGGACAGGGGAATCAGAATACGAGCAGTACTTC
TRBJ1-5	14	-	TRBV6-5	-	CARNGGTSNQPQHF	TGTGCCAGGAACGGGGGTACGAGCAATCAGCCCCAGCATTTT
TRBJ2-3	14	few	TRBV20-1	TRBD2	CSANLAGVPDTQYF	TGCAGTGCCAACCTAGCGGGAGTCCCAGATACGCAGTATTTT
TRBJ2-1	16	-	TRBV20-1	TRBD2	CSARDMAGVSYNEQFF	TGCAGTGCTAGAGATATGGCGGGAGTCTCCTACAATGAGCAGTTCTTC
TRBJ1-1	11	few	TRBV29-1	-	CSVAPVTEAFF	TGCAGCGTTGCTCCCGTCACTGAAGCTTTCTTT
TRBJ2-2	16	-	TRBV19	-	CASSIPLYHLTGELLF	TGTGCCAGTAGTATACCCCTATACCACCTCACCGGGGAGCTGCTTTTT
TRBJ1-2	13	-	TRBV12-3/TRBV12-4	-	CASSLKGNYGYTF	TGTGCCAGCAGTTTAAAGGGGAACTATGGCTACACCTTC
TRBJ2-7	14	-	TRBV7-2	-	CASSSARGAYGQYF	TGTGCCAGCAGCTCCGCCCGGGGGGCGTACGGGCAGTACTTC
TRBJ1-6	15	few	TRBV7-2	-	CASSLLEQGLSPLHF	TGTGCCAGCAGCTTACTCGAACAGGGACTATCACCCCTCCACTTT
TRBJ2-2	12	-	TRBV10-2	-	CASRKEGGELFF	TGCGCCAGCAGAAAAGAGGGCGGGGAGCTGTTTTTT
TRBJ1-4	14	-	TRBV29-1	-	CSVEATGAGEKLFF	TGCAGCGTTGAAGCCACGGGGGCTGGGGAAAAACTGTTTTTT
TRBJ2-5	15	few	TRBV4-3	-	CASSQTHLDQETQYF	TGCGCCAGCAGCCAGACTCATCTCGACCAAGAGACCCAGTACTTC
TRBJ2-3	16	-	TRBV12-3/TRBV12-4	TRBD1	CASSGTGTVVTDTQYF	TGTGCCAGCAGTGGTACCGGGACAGTAGTCACAGATACGCAGTATTTT
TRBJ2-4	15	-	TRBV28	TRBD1	CASSSRQGNEDIQYF	TGTGCCAGCAGTTCACGACAGGGGAATGAGGACATTCAGTACTTC
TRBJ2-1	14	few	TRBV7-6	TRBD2	CASSPGTSGGAWFF	TGTGCCAGCAGCCCAGGGACTAGCGGGGGGGCTTGGTTCTTC
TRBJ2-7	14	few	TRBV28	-	CASSLGGQPYEQYF	TGTGCCAGCAGTTTGGGGGGACAGCCCTACGAGCAGTACTTC
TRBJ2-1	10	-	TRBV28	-	CATADGEQFF	TGTGCCACCGCCGACGGGGAGCAGTTCTTC
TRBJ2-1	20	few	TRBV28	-	CASSTRSYGGGTLSYNEQFF	TGTGCCAGCAGTACCCGGTCTTACGGGGGCGGGACACTTTCCTACAATGAGCAGTTCTTC
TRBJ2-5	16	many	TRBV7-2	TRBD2	CASSLGLAGVGETQYF	TGTGCCAGCAGCTTGGGACTAGCGGGAGTGGGGGAGACCCAGTACTTC
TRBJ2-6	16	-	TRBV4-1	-	CASSQVGGKGANVLTF	TGCGCCAGCAGCCAAGTAGGGGGTAAGGGGGCCAACGTCCTGACTTTC
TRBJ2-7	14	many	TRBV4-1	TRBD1	CASSPGQGNNEQYF	TGCGCCAGCAGCCCGGGACAGGGTAATAACGAGCAGTACTTC
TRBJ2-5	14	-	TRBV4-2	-	CASSQGDTGETQYF	TGTGCCAGCAGCCAAGGGGACACCGGGGAGACCCAGTACTTC
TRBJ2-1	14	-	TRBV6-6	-	CASCTSRGNNEQFF	TGTGCCAGCTGCACTAGTCGGGGCAACAATGAGCAGTTCTTC
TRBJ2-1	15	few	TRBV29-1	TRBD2	CSVVPGTSGTGEQFF	TGCAGCGTTGTCCCCGGGACTAGCGGGACCGGTGAGCAGTTCTTC
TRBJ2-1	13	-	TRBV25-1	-	CASSVWQFNEQFF	TGTGCCAGCAGTGTATGGCAATTCAATGAGCAGTTCTTC